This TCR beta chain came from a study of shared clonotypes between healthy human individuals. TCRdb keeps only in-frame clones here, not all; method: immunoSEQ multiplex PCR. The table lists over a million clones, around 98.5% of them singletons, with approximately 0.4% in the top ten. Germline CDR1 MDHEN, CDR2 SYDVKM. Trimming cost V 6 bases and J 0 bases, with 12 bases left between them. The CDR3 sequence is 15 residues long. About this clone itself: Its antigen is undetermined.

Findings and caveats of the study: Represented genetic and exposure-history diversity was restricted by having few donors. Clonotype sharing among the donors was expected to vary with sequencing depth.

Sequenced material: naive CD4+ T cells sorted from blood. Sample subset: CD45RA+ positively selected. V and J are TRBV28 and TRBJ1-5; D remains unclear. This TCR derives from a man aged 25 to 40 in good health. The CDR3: CASRLRRNSNQPQHF. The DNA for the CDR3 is TGTGCCAGCAGGTTACGGCGGAATAGCAATCAGCCCCAGCATTTT.